A single sample gave rise to the 12 T cell receptor beta chains below, sequenced in a study of regulatory T cells in long-lasting Graves disease (dated by TCRdb to 2020 to 2022). The time point label on this specimen signifies: newly diagnosed GD, antithyroid drugs for less than 3 months. For both TCR sequencing and RNA sequencing, RNA was extracted from PBMCs in TRIzol. Preparation of the library involved multiplex PCR. The reads were generated on an Illumina HiSeq 4000. To build TCR beta libraries, CDR3 regions were amplified by Arm-PCR using iRepertoire HTBI primers. The raw public reads went through TCRdb reprocessing: fastp at Q25, MiXCR clone calling, in-frame beta chains kept. Duplicate CDR3 protein sequences are folded into a single record with the most common DNA and genes. The sample records some 330,000 distinct CDR3 sequences, over 9.5% of which are singletons. The ten largest clones take up approximately 19% of the sample.

The sample also formed part of further work on T cells in Graves' hyperthyroidism and ophthalmopathy.

The sequencing here drew on peripheral blood mononuclear cells (PBMCs), taken at new diagnosis, from a patient treated with antithyroid drugs. The source of these receptors is a woman between 18 and 29 years old with Graves disease. Donor details come from another sample of the same person, matched by shared clones.

This clonotype has at least ten counts. V usage is TRBV7-2 and J usage is TRBJ2-5; D is perhaps TRBD1 or TRBD2 (5 bases each). V gave up 1 base and J gave up 11 bases, with 14 bases separating them. Germline CDR1 is SGHTA and CDR2 is FQGNSA. This CDR3 comprises 13 residues. In DNA form, the CDR3 reads TGTGCCAGCAGCTTAGAGGTGGGGGACGGGCAGTACTTC. It codes for CASSLEVGDGQYF.

V gene TRBV5-5 combines with J gene TRBJ2-3; D might be TRBD2 (6 bases). The germline V gene encodes CDR1 SGHKS and CDR2 YYEKEE (reference sequence). The CDR3 extends over 16 amino acids. V gave up 4 bases and J gave up 2 bases, with 17 bases separating them. The CDR3 bases are TGTGCCAGCAGCGTAGATACGGGACTGTACACAGATACGCAGTATTTT. This sequence encodes CASSVDTGLYTDTQYF.

This clonotype was detected ten times or more. The J gene is TRBJ2-5, the V gene TRBV7-3; weak D call: TRBD2 (5 bases). Trimming removed 5 bases from V and 4 bases from J, with 17 bases in between. Germline-derived CDR1 and CDR2 are SGHTA and FQGTGA. The CDR3 spans 15 residues. CDR3 DNA: TGTGCCAGCAGCCGATCCGGGATATTGGGAGAGACCCAGTACTTC. It is translated as CASSRSGILGETQYF.

This clonotype came up a few times. CDR3 DNA: TGCAGTGCTAGGGCAGCGGGAGGTTTCCCCTACAATGAGCAGTTCTTC. Translated: CSARAAGGFPYNEQFF. This sequence joins TRBV20-1 and TRBJ2-1; TRBD2 agrees at 9 bases. V lost 3 bases and J lost 2; bases outside the gene matches: 8. Looked up from germline, CDR1 is DFQATT and CDR2 is SNEGSKA (reference sequence). The CDR3 spans 16 residues.

J is TRBJ2-2 and V is TRBV28, with 8 nucleotides matching TRBD1. The germline V gene encodes CDR1 MDHEN and CDR2 SYDVKM. Trimming removed 5 bases from V and 6 bases from J; junction bases left unmatched: 11. The CDR3 spans 16 residues. CDR3 sequence: CASSQTGDLWSGELFF. DNA for the CDR3: TGTGCCAGCAGTCAGACAGGGGACCTCTGGTCCGGGGAGCTGTTTTTT.

This chain joins TRBV27 and TRBJ2-1, with D perhaps TRBD2 (6 bases). The V and J ends lost 1 base and 9 bases respectively, with 10 bases between them. CDR1 and CDR2 (germline): MNHEY, SMNVEV (reference sequence). This CDR3 is 13 amino acids long. This CDR3 reads CASSLLGGGEQFF. DNA for the CDR3: TGTGCCAGCAGTTTATTGGGGGGAGGTGAGCAGTTCTTC.

CDR3 sequence (DNA): TGTGCCAGCAGTCCCGGACATGTCGGGCTAGCGGGACGCACAGATACGCAGTATTTT. Protein sequence: CASSPGHVGLAGRTDTQYF. The rearrangement joins TRBV28 to TRBJ2-3, with 9 positions matching TRBD2. The V segment lost 5 bases and the J segment 1 base; nucleotides outside the gene matches: 16. Germline V gene data show CDR1 as MDHEN and CDR2 as SYDVKM. The CDR3 spans 19 residues.

This clonotype was seen many times. This chain uses TRBV28 with TRBJ2-7; D is possibly TRBD1 (5 bases). Trimming stripped 5 bases from V and 6 bases from J, with 17 bases between. CDR3 length equals 14 residues. Germline V lookup: CDR1 MDHEN, CDR2 SYDVKM. CDR3 sequence (DNA): TGTGCCAGCAGTATCACAGGCTGGATGGGCGAGCAGTACGTC. Protein product: CASSITGWMGEQYV.

The chain joins TRBV5-6 to TRBJ1-2, with D possibly matching TRBD1 (5 bases). The germline gives CDR1 SGHDT, CDR2 YYEEEE. The CDR3 is made up of 17 amino acids. Trimming pared 4 bases from V and 4 bases from J, leaving 23 bases between. The CDR3 DNA sequence: TGTGCCAGCAGCCCATTCGATGATGGGACCGGGTTCTATGGCTACACCTTC. As protein: CASSPFDDGTGFYGYTF. Full variable domain (rest looked up from reference TRBV5-6 and TRBJ1-2): DAGVTQSPTHLIKTRGQQVTLRCSPKSGHDTVSWYQQALGQGPQFIFQYYEEEERQRGNFPDRFSGHQFPNYSSELNVNALLLGDSALYLCASSPFDDGTGFYGYTFGSGTRLTVV.

The V call is TRBV24-1, the J call TRBJ2-3; D is uncertain. V gave up 4 bases and J gave up 1 base, with 11 bases separating them. The germline V gene encodes CDR1 KGHDR and CDR2 SFDVKD. The CDR3 consists of 15 residues. This chain's CDR3 is CATSDPAQGTDTQYF. The CDR3 DNA follows: TGTGCCACCAGTGACCCCGCCCAGGGCACAGATACGCAGTATTTT.

The V gene is TRBV7-2, the J gene TRBJ1-2, with D perhaps TRBD1 (5 bases). The CDR3 runs to 15 residues. Germline CDR1 reads SGHTA; CDR2 reads FQGNSA. Trimming took off 4 bases at V and 7 bases at J, with 19 bases between the two ends. The CDR3 spells CASSSTPTAGGGYTF. The CDR3 DNA reads as TGTGCCAGCAGCTCGACCCCCACCGCCGGGGGTGGCTACACCTTC.

The sample holds many counts of this clonotype. V gene TRBV12-3 or TRBV12-4 combines with J gene TRBJ2-1; D perhaps matches TRBD2 (6 bases). V was clipped by 5 bases and J by 2 bases, with 13 bases between them. The length of the CDR3 is 15 residues. CDR3: CASSVGTAAYNEQFF. As DNA, the CDR3 is TGTGCCAGCAGTGTGGGGACTGCCGCCTACAATGAGCAGTTCTTC.